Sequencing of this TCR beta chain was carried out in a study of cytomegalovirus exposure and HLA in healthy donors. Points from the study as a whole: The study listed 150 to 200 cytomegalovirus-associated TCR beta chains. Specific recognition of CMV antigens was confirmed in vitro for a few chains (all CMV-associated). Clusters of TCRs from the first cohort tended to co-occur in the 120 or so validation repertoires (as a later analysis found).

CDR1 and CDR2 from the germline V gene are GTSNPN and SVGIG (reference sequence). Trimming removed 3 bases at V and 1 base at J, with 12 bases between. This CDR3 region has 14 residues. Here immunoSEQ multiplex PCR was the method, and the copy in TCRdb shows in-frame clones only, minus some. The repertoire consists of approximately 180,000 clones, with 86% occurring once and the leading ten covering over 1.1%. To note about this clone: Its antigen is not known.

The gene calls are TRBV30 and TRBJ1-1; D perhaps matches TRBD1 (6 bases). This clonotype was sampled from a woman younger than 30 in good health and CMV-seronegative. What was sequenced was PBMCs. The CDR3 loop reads CAWRPTGSNTEAFF. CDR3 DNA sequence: TGTGCCTGGAGGCCGACAGGATCGAACACTGAAGCTTTCTTT.